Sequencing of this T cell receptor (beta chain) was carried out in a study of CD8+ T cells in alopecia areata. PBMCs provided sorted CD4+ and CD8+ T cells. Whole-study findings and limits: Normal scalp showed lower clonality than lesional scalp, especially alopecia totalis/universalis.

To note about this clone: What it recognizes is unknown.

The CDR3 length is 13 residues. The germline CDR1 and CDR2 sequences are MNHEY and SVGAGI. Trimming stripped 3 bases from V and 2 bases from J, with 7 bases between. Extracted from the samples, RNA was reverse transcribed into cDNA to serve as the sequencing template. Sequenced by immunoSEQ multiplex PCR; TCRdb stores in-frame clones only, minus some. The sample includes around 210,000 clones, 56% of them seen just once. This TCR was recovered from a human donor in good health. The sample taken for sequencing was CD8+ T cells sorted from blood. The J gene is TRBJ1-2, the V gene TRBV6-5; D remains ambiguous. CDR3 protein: CASSYSENYGYTF. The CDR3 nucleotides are TGTGCCAGCAGTTATTCAGAGAACTATGGCTACACCTTC.